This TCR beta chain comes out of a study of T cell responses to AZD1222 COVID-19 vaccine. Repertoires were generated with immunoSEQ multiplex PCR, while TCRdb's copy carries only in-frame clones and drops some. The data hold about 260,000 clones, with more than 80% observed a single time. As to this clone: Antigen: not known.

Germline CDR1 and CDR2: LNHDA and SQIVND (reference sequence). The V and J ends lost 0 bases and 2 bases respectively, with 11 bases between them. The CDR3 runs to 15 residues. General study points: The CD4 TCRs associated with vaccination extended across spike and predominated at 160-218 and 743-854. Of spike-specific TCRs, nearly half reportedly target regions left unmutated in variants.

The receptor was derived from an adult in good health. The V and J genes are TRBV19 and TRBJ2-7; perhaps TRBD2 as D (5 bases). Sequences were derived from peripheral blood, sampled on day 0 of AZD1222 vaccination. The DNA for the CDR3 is TGTGCCAGTAGTATAGAGGGAGCGAATACCTACGAGCAGTACTTC. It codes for CASSIEGANTYEQYF.